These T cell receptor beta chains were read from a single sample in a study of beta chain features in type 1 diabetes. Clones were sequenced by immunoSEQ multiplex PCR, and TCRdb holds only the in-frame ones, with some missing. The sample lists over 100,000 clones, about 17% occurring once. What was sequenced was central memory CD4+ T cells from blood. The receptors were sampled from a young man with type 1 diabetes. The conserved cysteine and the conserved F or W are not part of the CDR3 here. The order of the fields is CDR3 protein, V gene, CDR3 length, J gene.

CDR3aa: ASSPREQETQY
v_gene: TRBV7-2
len: 11
j_gene: TRBJ2-5

CDR3aa: ASSSGVETQY
v_gene: TRBV10-3
len: 10
j_gene: TRBJ2-5

CDR3aa: ATNQGRSEAF
v_gene: TRBV19
len: 10
j_gene: TRBJ1-1

CDR3aa: ASSLAGNGYT
v_gene: TRBV27
len: 10
j_gene: TRBJ1-2

CDR3aa: ASSVGLWGYT
v_gene: TRBV9
len: 10
j_gene: TRBJ1-2

CDR3aa: ASSLVVGGDNEQF
v_gene: TRBV5-4
len: 13
j_gene: TRBJ2-1

CDR3aa: ASSLDRDGELF
v_gene: TRBV7-2
len: 11
j_gene: TRBJ2-2

CDR3aa: ASSSGTVHSYNEQF
v_gene: TRBV5-6
len: 14
j_gene: TRBJ2-1

CDR3aa: ASRSSFSGANVLT
v_gene: TRBV7-2
len: 13
j_gene: TRBJ2-6

CDR3aa: ASTRAGKNSPLH
v_gene: TRBV6-5
len: 12
j_gene: TRBJ1-6

CDR3aa: ASTLGQGRNEQY
v_gene: TRBV2
len: 12
j_gene: TRBJ2-7

CDR3aa: ASKRRGQGSEKLF
v_gene: TRBV7-8
len: 13
j_gene: TRBJ1-4

CDR3aa: ASSIGPGTEAF
v_gene: TRBV5-6
len: 11
j_gene: TRBJ1-1

CDR3aa: ASSLNEGGYT
v_gene: TRBV7-9
len: 10
j_gene: TRBJ1-2

CDR3aa: ASSLGATNYGYT
v_gene: TRBV11-1
len: 12
j_gene: TRBJ1-2

CDR3aa: ASSQNSGGETQY
v_gene: TRBV7-2
len: 12
j_gene: TRBJ2-5

CDR3aa: SVDGIRDGANVLT
v_gene: TRBV29-1
len: 13
j_gene: TRBJ2-6

CDR3aa: ASSLIGRTDTQY
v_gene: TRBV7-2
len: 12
j_gene: TRBJ2-3

CDR3aa: ASSFVAGGDNEQF
v_gene: TRBV7-3
len: 13
j_gene: TRBJ2-1

CDR3aa: ASSQRTGGSSSIQY
v_gene: TRBV2
len: 14
j_gene: TRBJ2-4

CDR3aa: ASSRAGWDIQY
v_gene: TRBV18
len: 11
j_gene: TRBJ2-4

CDR3aa: SASQGYEQY
v_gene: TRBV20-1
len: 9
j_gene: TRBJ2-7

CDR3aa: ASSSSPDTQY
v_gene: TRBV11-2
len: 10
j_gene: TRBJ2-3

CDR3aa: ASSEAWNQETQY
v_gene: TRBV2
len: 12
j_gene: TRBJ2-5

CDR3aa: ASSLATGYQPQH
v_gene: TRBV7-8
len: 12
j_gene: TRBJ1-5

CDR3aa: ASSYLGLSRQETQY
v_gene: TRBV6-5
len: 14
j_gene: TRBJ2-5

CDR3aa: ASSFSTDTQY
v_gene: TRBV11-1
len: 10
j_gene: TRBJ2-3

CDR3aa: ASSVGTSISTDTQY
v_gene: TRBV9
len: 14
j_gene: TRBJ2-3

CDR3aa: SVDGQGEDGDT
v_gene: TRBV29-1
len: 11
j_gene: TRBJ1-2

CDR3aa: ASNSVAGGWNEQF
v_gene: TRBV28
len: 13
j_gene: TRBJ2-1

CDR3aa: ASSSGLSTDTQY
v_gene: TRBV6-1
len: 12
j_gene: TRBJ2-3

CDR3aa: AWSPGTSPDTQY
v_gene: TRBV30
len: 12
j_gene: TRBJ2-3

CDR3aa: ASSKGRTVESSYEQY
v_gene: TRBV21-1
len: 15
j_gene: TRBJ2-7

CDR3aa: ASSPQSGNEQF
v_gene: TRBV19
len: 11
j_gene: TRBJ2-1

CDR3aa: ATSRGGFSYNSPLH
v_gene: TRBV15
len: 14
j_gene: TRBJ1-6

CDR3aa: ASSREVTDTQY
v_gene: TRBV18
len: 11
j_gene: TRBJ2-3